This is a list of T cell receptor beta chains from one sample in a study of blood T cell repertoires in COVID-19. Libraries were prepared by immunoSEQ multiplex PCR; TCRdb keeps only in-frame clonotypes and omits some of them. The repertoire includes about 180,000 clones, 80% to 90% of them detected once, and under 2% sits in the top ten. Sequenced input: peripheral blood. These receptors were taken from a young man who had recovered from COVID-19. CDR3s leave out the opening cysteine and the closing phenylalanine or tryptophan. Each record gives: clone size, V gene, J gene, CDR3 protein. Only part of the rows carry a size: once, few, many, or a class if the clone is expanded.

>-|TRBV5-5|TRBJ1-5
ASSSGTGGGTIPQH
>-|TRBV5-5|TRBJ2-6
ASTRGEGGANVLT
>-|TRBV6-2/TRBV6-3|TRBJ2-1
ASSWTSGYNEQF
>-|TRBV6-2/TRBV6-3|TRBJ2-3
ASSLSGRTLRSTQY
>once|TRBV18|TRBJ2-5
ASSARKETQY
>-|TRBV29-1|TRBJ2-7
SVAAAGEGYEQY
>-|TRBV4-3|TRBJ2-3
ASSRGRLAATTDTQY
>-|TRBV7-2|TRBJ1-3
ASSLAGGASGNTIY
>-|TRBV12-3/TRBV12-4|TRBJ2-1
ASSLTSGMKF
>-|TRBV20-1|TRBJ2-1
SATSLNEQF
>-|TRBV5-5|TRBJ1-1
ASSTDTNTEAF
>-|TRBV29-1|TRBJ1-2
SVTTGTYGYT
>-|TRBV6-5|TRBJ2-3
ASSRGQRYTDTQY
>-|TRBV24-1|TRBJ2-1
ATQGNPYNEQF
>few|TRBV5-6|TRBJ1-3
ASSSPGQERNTIY